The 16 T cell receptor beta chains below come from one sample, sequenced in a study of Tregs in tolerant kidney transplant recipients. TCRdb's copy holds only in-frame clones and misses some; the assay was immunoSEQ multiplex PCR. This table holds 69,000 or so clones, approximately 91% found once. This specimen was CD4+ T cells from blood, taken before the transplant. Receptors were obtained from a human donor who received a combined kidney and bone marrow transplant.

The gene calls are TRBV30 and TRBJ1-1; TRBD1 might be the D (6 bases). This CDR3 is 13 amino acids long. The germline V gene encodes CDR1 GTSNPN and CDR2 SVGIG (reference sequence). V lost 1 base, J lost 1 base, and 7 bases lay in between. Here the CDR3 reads CAWSATGNTEAFF. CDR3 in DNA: TGTGCCTGGAGTGCGACAGGGAACACTGAAGCTTTCTTT.

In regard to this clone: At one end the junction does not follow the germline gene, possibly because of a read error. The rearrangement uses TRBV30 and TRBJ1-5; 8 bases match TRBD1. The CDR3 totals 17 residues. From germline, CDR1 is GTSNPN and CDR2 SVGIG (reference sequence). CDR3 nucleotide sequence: TGTGCCTGGAGCCTTGGCCACAGGGGGTTTAGCAATCAGTCCCAGCATTTT. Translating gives CAWSLGHRGFSNQSQHF.

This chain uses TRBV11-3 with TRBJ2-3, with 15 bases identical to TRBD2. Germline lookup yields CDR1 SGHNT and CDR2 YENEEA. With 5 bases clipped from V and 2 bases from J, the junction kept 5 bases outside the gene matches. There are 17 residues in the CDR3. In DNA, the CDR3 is TGTGCCAGCAGCCCCGGACTAGCGGGAGGGCCCACAGATACGCAGTATTTT. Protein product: CASSPGLAGGPTDTQYF. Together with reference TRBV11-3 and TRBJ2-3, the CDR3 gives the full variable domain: EAGVVQSPRYKIIEKKQPVAFWCNPISGHNTLYWYLQNLGQGPELLIRYENEEAVDDSQLPKDRFSAERLKGVDSTLKIQPAELGDSAVYLCASSPGLAGGPTDTQYFGPGTRLTVL.

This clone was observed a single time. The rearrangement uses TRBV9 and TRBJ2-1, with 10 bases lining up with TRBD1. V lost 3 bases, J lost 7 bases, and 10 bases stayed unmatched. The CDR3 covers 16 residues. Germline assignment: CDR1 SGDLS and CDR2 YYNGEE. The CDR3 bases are TGTGCCAGCAGCGGCATATGGGACAGGGGAAAGAATGAGCAGTTCTTC. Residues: CASSGIWDRGKNEQFF.

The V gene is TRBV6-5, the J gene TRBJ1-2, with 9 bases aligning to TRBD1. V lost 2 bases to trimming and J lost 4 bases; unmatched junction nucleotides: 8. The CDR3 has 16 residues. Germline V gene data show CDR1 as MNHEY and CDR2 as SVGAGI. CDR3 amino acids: CASSYLRTGGGYGYTF. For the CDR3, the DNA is TGTGCCAGCAGTTACCTAAGAACAGGGGGCGGCTATGGCTACACCTTC.

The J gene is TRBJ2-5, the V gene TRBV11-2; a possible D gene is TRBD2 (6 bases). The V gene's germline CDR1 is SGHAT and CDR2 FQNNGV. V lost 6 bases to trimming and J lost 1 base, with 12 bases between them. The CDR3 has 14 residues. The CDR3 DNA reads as TGTGCCAGCAGACTCAGCGGGCGCCAAGAGACCCAGTACTTC. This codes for CASRLSGRQETQYF.

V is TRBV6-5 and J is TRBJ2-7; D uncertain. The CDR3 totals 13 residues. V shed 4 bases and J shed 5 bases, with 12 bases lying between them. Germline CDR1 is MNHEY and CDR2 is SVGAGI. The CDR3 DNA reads TGTGCCAGCAGTTTGGTGTGGCAGAACGAGCAGTACTTC. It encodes CASSLVWQNEQYF.

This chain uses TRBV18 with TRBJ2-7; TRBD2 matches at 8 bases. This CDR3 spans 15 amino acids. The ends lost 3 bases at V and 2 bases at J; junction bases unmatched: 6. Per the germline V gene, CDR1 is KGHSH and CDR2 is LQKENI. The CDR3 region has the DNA TGTGCCAGCTCACCGAATAGCGGGGAAGCCTACGAGCAGTACTTC. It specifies CASSPNSGEAYEQYF. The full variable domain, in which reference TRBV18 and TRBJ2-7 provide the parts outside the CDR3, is NAGVMQNPRHLVRRRGQEARLRCSPMKGHSHVYWYRQLPEEGLKFMVYLQKENIIDESGMPKERFSAEFPKEGPSILRIQQVVRGDSAAYFCASSPNSGEAYEQYFGPGTRLTVT.

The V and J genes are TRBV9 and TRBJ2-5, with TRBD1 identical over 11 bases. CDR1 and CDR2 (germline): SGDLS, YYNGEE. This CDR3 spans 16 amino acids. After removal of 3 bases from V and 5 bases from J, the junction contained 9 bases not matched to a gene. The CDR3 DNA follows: TGTGCCAGCAGCGGTACTGGACAGGGGGCCAGGGAGACCCAGTACTTC. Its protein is CASSGTGQGARETQYF.

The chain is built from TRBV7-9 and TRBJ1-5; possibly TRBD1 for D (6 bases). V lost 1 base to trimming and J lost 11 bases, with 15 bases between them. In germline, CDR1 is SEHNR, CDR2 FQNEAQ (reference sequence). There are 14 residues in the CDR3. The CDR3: CASSLGAGEKAQHF. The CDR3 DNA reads TGTGCCAGCAGCTTAGGAGCAGGGGAGAAGGCCCAGCATTTT.

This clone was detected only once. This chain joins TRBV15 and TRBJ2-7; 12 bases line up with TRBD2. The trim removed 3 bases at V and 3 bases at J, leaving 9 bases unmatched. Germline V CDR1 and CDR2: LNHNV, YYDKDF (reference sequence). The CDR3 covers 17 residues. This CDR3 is CATSRSLGLAGNYEQYF. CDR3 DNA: TGTGCCACCAGCAGGAGCCTCGGACTAGCGGGGAACTACGAGCAGTACTTC.

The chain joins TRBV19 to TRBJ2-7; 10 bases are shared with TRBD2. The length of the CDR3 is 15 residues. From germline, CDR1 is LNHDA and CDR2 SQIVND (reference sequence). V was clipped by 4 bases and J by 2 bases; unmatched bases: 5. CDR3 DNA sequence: TGTGCCAGTAGTAACGGACTAGCGGAGCCCTACGAGCAGTACTTC. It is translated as CASSNGLAEPYEQYF. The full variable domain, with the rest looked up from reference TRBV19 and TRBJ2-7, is DGGITQSPKYLFRKEGQNVTLSCEQNLNHDAMYWYRQDPGQGLRLIYYSQIVNDFQKGDIAEGYSVSREKKESFPLTVTSAQKNPTAFYLCASSNGLAEPYEQYFGPGTRLTVT.

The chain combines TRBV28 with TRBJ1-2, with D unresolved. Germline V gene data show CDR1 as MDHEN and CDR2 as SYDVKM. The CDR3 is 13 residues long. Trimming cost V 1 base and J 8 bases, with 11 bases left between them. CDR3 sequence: CASSLSARRGYTF. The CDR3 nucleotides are TGTGCCAGCAGTTTATCCGCGCGGCGGGGCTACACCTTC.

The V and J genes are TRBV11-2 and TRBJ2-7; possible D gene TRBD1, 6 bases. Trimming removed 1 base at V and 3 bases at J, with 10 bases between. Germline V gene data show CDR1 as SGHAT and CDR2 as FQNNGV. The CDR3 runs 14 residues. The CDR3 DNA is TGTGCCAGCAGCTTAGGCCGGGACATCTACGAGCAGTACTTC. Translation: CASSLGRDIYEQYF.

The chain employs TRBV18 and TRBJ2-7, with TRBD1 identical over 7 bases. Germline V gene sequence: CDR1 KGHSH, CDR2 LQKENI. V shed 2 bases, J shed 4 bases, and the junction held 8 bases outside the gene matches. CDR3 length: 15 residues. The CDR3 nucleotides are TGTGCCAGCTCACCAATGGAGACAGGGCTTTACGAGCAGTACTTC. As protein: CASSPMETGLYEQYF.

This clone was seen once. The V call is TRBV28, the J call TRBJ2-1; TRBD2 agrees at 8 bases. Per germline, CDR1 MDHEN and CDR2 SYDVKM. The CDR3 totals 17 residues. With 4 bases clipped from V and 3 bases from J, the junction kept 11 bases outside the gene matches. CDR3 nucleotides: TGTGCCAGCAGTTCCCCTGAGGGTAGCGGGATCTACAATGAGCAGTTCTTC. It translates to CASSSPEGSGIYNEQFF.